A selection of T cell receptor beta chains follows, all from one sample in a study of T cells after somatic rescue of genetic block. Method: immunoSEQ multiplex PCR; TCRdb's copy keeps in-frame clones and lacks some. The sample has approximately 13,000 clones, under 75% seen once; the top ten hold around 21%. Sequencing was carried out using peripheral blood mononuclear cells (PBMCs). The receptors originated from a boy aged 5 to 17. The CDR3 runs from the conserved cysteine through the conserved F or W. The D gene is left open where the match is weak. Clone size is given for some rows only: seen once, a few or many times, or a class if the clone is expanded.

abundance: few
j_gene: TRBJ1-6
d_gene: NA
v_gene: TRBV5-8
CDR3aa: CASSLEGKSF
CDR3nt: TGTGCCAGCAGCTTGGAGGGAAAAAGCTTT

abundance: once
j_gene: TRBJ1-2
d_gene: NA
v_gene: TRBV27
CDR3aa: CASSPLSAFNYGYTF
CDR3nt: TGTGCCAGCAGCCCCCTCTCGGCCTTTAACTATGGCTACACCTTC

abundance: NA
j_gene: TRBJ1-1
d_gene: NA
v_gene: TRBV10-2
CDR3aa: CASREAGYTEAFF
CDR3nt: TGCGCCAGCAGGGAGGCGGGCTACACTGAAGCTTTCTTT

abundance: NA
j_gene: TRBJ2-7
d_gene: NA
v_gene: TRBV10-3
CDR3aa: CAIRDQGREQYF
CDR3nt: TGTGCCATCAGGGACCAGGGGCGGGAGCAGTACTTC

abundance: NA
j_gene: TRBJ2-7
d_gene: TRBD1
v_gene: TRBV5-4
CDR3aa: CASSLGQGRLYEQYF
CDR3nt: TGTGCCAGCAGCTTAGGACAGGGGAGGCTTTACGAGCAGTACTTC

abundance: NA
j_gene: TRBJ1-2
d_gene: NA
v_gene: TRBV6-4
CDR3aa: CASSEIAPPNGYTF
CDR3nt: TGTGCCAGCAGTGAGATCGCCCCTCCTAATGGCTACACCTTC

abundance: NA
j_gene: TRBJ1-2
d_gene: TRBD1
v_gene: TRBV12-5
CDR3aa: CASGLGTGLYGYTF
CDR3nt: TGTGCTAGTGGTTTGGGGACAGGGCTTTATGGCTACACCTTC

abundance: NA
j_gene: TRBJ2-2
d_gene: NA
v_gene: TRBV27
CDR3aa: CASSNRAFGYTGELFF
CDR3nt: TGTGCCAGCAGTAACAGGGCTTTCGGGTACACCGGGGAGCTGTTTTTT

abundance: once
j_gene: TRBJ2-2
d_gene: NA
v_gene: TRBV18
CDR3aa: CASSPRNPTGRTGELFF
CDR3nt: TGTGCCAGCTCACCAAGGAACCCGACAGGAAGGACCGGGGAGCTGTTTTTT

abundance: NA
j_gene: TRBJ1-1
d_gene: TRBD1
v_gene: TRBV18
CDR3aa: CASSPPNRGNTEAFF
CDR3nt: TGTGCCAGCTCACCACCGAACAGGGGGAACACTGAAGCTTTCTTT

abundance: NA
j_gene: TRBJ2-3
d_gene: TRBD2
v_gene: TRBV6-4
CDR3aa: CASSSRPSGGTDTQYF
CDR3nt: TGTGCCAGCAGCTCCCGGCCTAGCGGGGGCACAGATACGCAGTATTTT

abundance: few
j_gene: TRBJ1-2
d_gene: NA
v_gene: TRBV6-6
CDR3aa: CASSYSERGYTF
CDR3nt: TGTGCCAGCAGTTACTCGGAGAGAGGCTACACCTTC

abundance: once
j_gene: TRBJ2-3
d_gene: NA
v_gene: TRBV11-2
CDR3aa: CASSLGPLQRDTQYF
CDR3nt: TGTGCCAGCAGCTTAGGCCCGCTGCAGCGGGATACGCAGTATTTT

abundance: NA
j_gene: TRBJ2-2
d_gene: TRBD1
v_gene: TRBV7-3
CDR3aa: CASSLLNRGVAGELFF
CDR3nt: TGTGCCAGCAGCTTATTGAACAGGGGAGTTGCCGGGGAGCTGTTTTTT

abundance: NA
j_gene: TRBJ2-1
d_gene: NA
v_gene: TRBV7-3
CDR3aa: CASSLFGLNEQFF
CDR3nt: TGTGCCAGCAGCTTATTCGGCTTAAATGAGCAGTTCTTC

abundance: NA
j_gene: TRBJ2-1
d_gene: NA
v_gene: TRBV27
CDR3aa: CASSAQGKVYNEQFF
CDR3nt: TGTGCCAGCAGTGCACAGGGAAAGGTCTACAATGAGCAGTTCTTC

abundance: once
j_gene: TRBJ2-3
d_gene: TRBD1
v_gene: TRBV7-9
CDR3aa: CASSLGQGVSTDTQYF
CDR3nt: TGTGCCAGCAGCTTAGGACAGGGAGTAAGCACAGATACGCAGTATTTT

abundance: NA
j_gene: TRBJ1-3
d_gene: TRBD1
v_gene: TRBV5-1
CDR3aa: CASSLDRGLGNTIYF
CDR3nt: TGCGCCAGCAGCTTGGACAGGGGGCTTGGAAACACCATATATTTT

abundance: NA
j_gene: TRBJ2-7
d_gene: NA
v_gene: TRBV18
CDR3aa: CASSPPKTSSYEQYF
CDR3nt: TGTGCCAGCTCACCACCGAAGACTAGCTCCTACGAGCAGTACTTC

abundance: NA
j_gene: TRBJ1-3
d_gene: NA
v_gene: TRBV7-2
CDR3aa: CASSLWTAFGNTIYF
CDR3nt: TGTGCCAGCAGCTTATGGACGGCCTTTGGAAACACCATATATTTT

abundance: NA
j_gene: TRBJ1-4
d_gene: TRBD1
v_gene: TRBV29-1
CDR3aa: CSVRDSNEKLFF
CDR3nt: TGCAGCGTTAGGGACAGTAACGAAAAACTGTTTTTT

abundance: few
j_gene: TRBJ1-2
d_gene: TRBD1
v_gene: TRBV11-1
CDR3aa: CASSFEGQDYGYTF
CDR3nt: TGTGCCAGCAGCTTTGAGGGACAGGACTATGGCTACACCTTC

abundance: NA
j_gene: TRBJ1-1
d_gene: NA
v_gene: TRBV11-2
CDR3aa: CASSLYPDRRNTEAFF
CDR3nt: TGTGCCAGCAGCTTATATCCGGACAGAAGGAACACTGAAGCTTTCTTT

abundance: NA
j_gene: TRBJ2-7
d_gene: TRBD1
v_gene: TRBV2
CDR3aa: CASSLRDRVSYEQYF
CDR3nt: TGTGCCAGCAGCCTCCGGGACAGAGTTTCCTACGAGCAGTACTTC

abundance: NA
j_gene: TRBJ1-5
d_gene: NA
v_gene: TRBV6-6
CDR3aa: CASSSTGLRGNQPQHF
CDR3nt: TGTGCCAGCAGCTCCACAGGGTTGAGGGGCAATCAGCCCCAGCATTTT

abundance: NA
j_gene: TRBJ2-7
d_gene: TRBD2
v_gene: TRBV10-3
CDR3aa: CAMSGGVPYEQYF
CDR3nt: TGTGCCATGAGCGGGGGGGTCCCCTACGAGCAGTACTTC

abundance: NA
j_gene: TRBJ2-5
d_gene: NA
v_gene: TRBV4-1
CDR3aa: CASSQDRETQYF
CDR3nt: TGCGCCAGCAGCCAAGATAGGGAGACCCAGTACTTC

abundance: NA
j_gene: TRBJ2-1
d_gene: TRBD2
v_gene: TRBV10-2
CDR3aa: CASHGGGNEQFF
CDR3nt: TGCGCCAGCCACGGGGGAGGGAATGAGCAGTTCTTC

abundance: NA
j_gene: TRBJ1-1
d_gene: TRBD1
v_gene: TRBV28
CDR3aa: CASSLSPGPGQGEAFF
CDR3nt: TGTGCCAGCAGTTTATCACCCGGGCCGGGACAGGGAGAAGCTTTCTTT

abundance: NA
j_gene: TRBJ2-7
d_gene: NA
v_gene: TRBV10-2
CDR3aa: CASSKTDYEQYF
CDR3nt: TGCGCCAGCAGTAAGACAGACTACGAGCAGTACTTC

abundance: NA
j_gene: TRBJ1-1
d_gene: NA
v_gene: TRBV2
CDR3aa: CASNFLGQNTEAFF
CDR3nt: TGTGCCAGCAATTTCCTGGGACAAAACACTGAAGCTTTCTTT

abundance: NA
j_gene: TRBJ2-5
d_gene: TRBD2
v_gene: TRBV19
CDR3aa: CASSRASGRETQYF
CDR3nt: TGTGCCAGTAGTAGGGCTAGCGGGAGAGAGACCCAGTACTTC

abundance: NA
j_gene: TRBJ1-4
d_gene: TRBD1
v_gene: TRBV7-8
CDR3aa: CASSPDRGRGEKLFF
CDR3nt: TGTGCCAGCAGCCCCGACAGGGGGCGCGGGGAAAAACTGTTTTTT

abundance: NA
j_gene: TRBJ1-2
d_gene: NA
v_gene: TRBV4-1
CDR3aa: CASSQEPRQVAYGYTF
CDR3nt: TGCGCCAGCAGCCAAGAACCCCGACAGGTCGCCTATGGCTACACCTTC

abundance: NA
j_gene: TRBJ2-3
d_gene: TRBD2
v_gene: TRBV11-3
CDR3aa: CASSLGTSGATDTQYF
CDR3nt: TGTGCCAGCAGCTTAGGTACTAGCGGGGCCACAGATACGCAGTATTTT

abundance: NA
j_gene: TRBJ2-7
d_gene: TRBD1
v_gene: TRBV7-6
CDR3aa: CASSLEVVRGPYEQYF
CDR3nt: TGTGCCAGCAGCTTAGAAGTGGTGAGGGGGCCCTACGAGCAGTACTTC

abundance: NA
j_gene: TRBJ1-5
d_gene: NA
v_gene: TRBV30
CDR3aa: CAWSSGPNQPQHF
CDR3nt: TGTGCCTGGAGTTCGGGACCCAATCAGCCCCAGCATTTT

abundance: NA
j_gene: TRBJ2-6
d_gene: NA
v_gene: TRBV7-9
CDR3aa: CASSTNWDGSSGANVLTF
CDR3nt: TGTGCCAGCAGCACTAATTGGGACGGTTCCTCTGGGGCCAACGTCCTGACTTTC

abundance: NA
j_gene: TRBJ2-1
d_gene: NA
v_gene: TRBV7-2
CDR3aa: CASSLGGLTLYNEQFF
CDR3nt: TGTGCCAGCAGCTTAGGGGGACTGACATTATACAATGAGCAGTTCTTC

abundance: NA
j_gene: TRBJ1-3
d_gene: NA
v_gene: TRBV27
CDR3aa: CASSPAPFSGNTIYF
CDR3nt: TGTGCCAGCAGCCCGGCCCCATTCTCTGGAAACACCATATATTTT

abundance: NA
j_gene: TRBJ2-1
d_gene: TRBD2
v_gene: TRBV7-2
CDR3aa: CASSIYSSGSYNEQFF
CDR3nt: TGTGCCAGCAGCATCTATTCTAGCGGCTCCTACAATGAGCAGTTCTTC

abundance: NA
j_gene: TRBJ1-5
d_gene: NA
v_gene: TRBV7-5
CDR3aa: CASSHTGPQPQHF
CDR3nt: TGTGCCAGCAGCCATACAGGACCGCAGCCCCAGCATTTT

abundance: once
j_gene: TRBJ2-3
d_gene: TRBD2
v_gene: TRBV9
CDR3aa: CASSLLAGAMTSTDTQYF
CDR3nt: TGTGCCAGCAGTTTACTAGCGGGGGCGATGACTAGCACAGATACGCAGTATTTT

abundance: NA
j_gene: TRBJ1-2
d_gene: NA
v_gene: TRBV4-1
CDR3aa: CASSQGQDLYGYTF
CDR3nt: TGCGCCAGCAGCCAAGGGCAGGACCTCTATGGCTACACCTTC

abundance: NA
j_gene: TRBJ2-6
d_gene: NA
v_gene: TRBV2
CDR3aa: CAKTLGSGANVLTF
CDR3nt: TGTGCCAAAACCCTGGGCTCTGGGGCCAACGTCCTGACTTTC

abundance: few
j_gene: TRBJ1-5
d_gene: NA
v_gene: TRBV30
CDR3aa: CAWSAQGTNQPQHF
CDR3nt: TGTGCCTGGAGTGCTCAGGGGACCAATCAGCCCCAGCATTTT

abundance: NA
j_gene: TRBJ1-2
d_gene: TRBD1
v_gene: TRBV7-3
CDR3aa: CASSPDRGYGYTF
CDR3nt: TGTGCCAGCAGTCCCGACAGGGGCTATGGCTACACCTTC

abundance: NA
j_gene: TRBJ1-2
d_gene: NA
v_gene: TRBV5-4
CDR3aa: CASGIIPGKTYGYTF
CDR3nt: TGTGCCAGCGGCATTATACCAGGAAAGACCTATGGCTACACCTTC

abundance: NA
j_gene: TRBJ2-3
d_gene: TRBD2
v_gene: TRBV19
CDR3aa: CASRPLAGATDTQYF
CDR3nt: TGTGCCAGTAGGCCCCTAGCGGGGGCCACAGATACGCAGTATTTT

abundance: NA
j_gene: TRBJ1-4
d_gene: NA
v_gene: TRBV6-6
CDR3aa: CASSSSLGGSEKLFF
CDR3nt: TGTGCCAGCAGTTCCTCTCTAGGGGGAAGTGAAAAACTGTTTTTT

abundance: NA
j_gene: TRBJ2-2
d_gene: TRBD2
v_gene: TRBV6-6
CDR3aa: CASSPTSGRTGELFF
CDR3nt: TGTGCCAGCAGCCCTACTAGCGGGAGGACCGGGGAGCTGTTTTTT